This T cell receptor gamma chain was retrieved from a study of γδ T cells in repeated Plasmodium falciparum infection (dated by TCRdb to the early 2020s). Background for the entire study: The natural-infection arm enrolled Malian children exposed to intense seasonal malaria transmission and compared the Malian children with Australian children matched for age and gender. Four to six malaria-naive U.S. adults underwent four controlled human malaria infections by bites from P. falciparum NF54-infected Anopheles stephensi mosquitoes over roughly 580 days. Samples were collected from controlled-infection subjects at baseline, immediately before selected infections, and 21 days after each infection. Malian gammadelta TCR repertoires were analysed cross-sectionally during no-transmission periods and longitudinally across acute febrile malaria episodes. The study examined how repeated Plasmodium falciparum infection shapes the human gammadelta T cell repertoire, using natural infection in Mali and controlled human malaria infection. The research as a whole found: Compared with Australian children, Malian children appeared to have Vdelta2-negative gammadelta TCR repertoires that were more clonally expanded, less diverse and less shared. The Malian cohort was drawn from a small rural village made up mostly of one ethnic group, which limits generalizability. A highly stable polyclonal repertoire over time and infection, with many inter-individual overlapping TCRgamma sequences, was shown by Vgamma9/Vdelta2+ TCR repertoires. The controlled-infection cohort was small, limiting analysis of inter-individual variability in gammadelta T cell responses. In Vdelta2-negative, largely Vdelta1+, gammadelta TCR repertoires, repeated controlled infections appeared to drive waves of new clonotype selection.

Library prep was done by multiplex PCR. Sequencing took place on an Illumina MiSeq. Each sorted gammadelta T cell sample was sequenced for both the TCR gamma (TRG) and TCR delta (TRD) chains. The study's own analysis went as follows. The repertoire analyses drew on clonotype tree plots, the accumulated frequency of the top 20 clonotypes, and diversity index (DI) and D75 metrics. TCRdb called clones from the public reads with CATT, and repeated DNA sequences were later combined into one row. These V and J calls rely on TCRdb rather than the paper's analysis. The sample records roughly 15,000 gamma-chain clones, more than 1.5% of which are singletons. The ten largest clones take up around 30% of the sample. The germline V gene encodes CDR1 GITISATS and CDR2 ISYDGTV (reference sequence). The CDR3 runs 15 residues from the cysteine to the phenylalanine. The only DNA kept is the CDR3, 45 bases in frame from the first base.

This clone turned up a few times. Its cognate antigen has yet to be identified. The amino acid sequence in TCRdb belongs to a much larger clone and departs from this DNA's translation at residue 4, likely a sequencing read error; the sequence shown is translated from the DNA. For bulk TCR repertoire analysis, Vgamma9/Vdelta2+ and Vdelta2-negative gammadelta T cell populations were isolated by flow sorting from peripheral blood mononuclear cells. This TCR was recovered from a pool of human donors (malaria-infected and uninfected, not separated). The receptor chain draws on TRGV9 and TRGJ1 or TRGJ2. The J gene is not listed in TCRdb, so it was assigned here from a DNA match to germline. The specimen sequenced was gamma-delta T cells from blood. The CDR3 protein sequence reads: CALRESKAPYYKKLF. The nucleotide sequence is TGTGCCTTGCGGGAGTCTAAAGCGCCATATTATAAGAAACTCTTT.